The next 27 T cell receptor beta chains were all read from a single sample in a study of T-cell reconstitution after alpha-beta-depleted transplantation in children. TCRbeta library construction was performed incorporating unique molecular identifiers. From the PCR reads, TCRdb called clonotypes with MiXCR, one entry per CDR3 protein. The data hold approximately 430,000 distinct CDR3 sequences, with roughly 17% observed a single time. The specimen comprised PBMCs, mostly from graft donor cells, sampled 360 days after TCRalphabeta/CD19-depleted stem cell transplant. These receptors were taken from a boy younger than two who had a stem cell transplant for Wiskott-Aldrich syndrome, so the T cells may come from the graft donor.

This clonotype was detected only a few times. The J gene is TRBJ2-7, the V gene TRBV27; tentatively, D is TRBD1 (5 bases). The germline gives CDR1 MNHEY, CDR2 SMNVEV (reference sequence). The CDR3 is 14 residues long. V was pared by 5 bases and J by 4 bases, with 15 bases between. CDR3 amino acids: CASSPRQPLYEQYF. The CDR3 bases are TGTGCCAGCAGTCCGAGACAGCCTTTGTACGAGCAGTACTTC.

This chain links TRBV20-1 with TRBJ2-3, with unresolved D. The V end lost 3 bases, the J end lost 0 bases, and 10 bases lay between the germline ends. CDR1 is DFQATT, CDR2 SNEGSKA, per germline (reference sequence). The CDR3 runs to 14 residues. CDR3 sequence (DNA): TGCAGTGCTAGCTGGGCGGCCAGCACAGATACGCAGTATTTT. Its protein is CSASWAASTDTQYF.

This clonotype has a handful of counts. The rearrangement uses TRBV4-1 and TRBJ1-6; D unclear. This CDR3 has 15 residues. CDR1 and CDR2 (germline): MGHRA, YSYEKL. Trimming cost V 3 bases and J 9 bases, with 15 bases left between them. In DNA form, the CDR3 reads TGCGCCAGCAGCCAGGTTTTTGGACGGGGTTCACCCCTCCACTTT. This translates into CASSQVFGRGSPLHF.

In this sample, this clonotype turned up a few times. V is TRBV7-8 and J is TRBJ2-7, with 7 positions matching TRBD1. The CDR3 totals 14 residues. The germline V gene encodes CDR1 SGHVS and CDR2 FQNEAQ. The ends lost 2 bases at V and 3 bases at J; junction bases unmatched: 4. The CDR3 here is CASSLRDRHYEQYF. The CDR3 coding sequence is TGTGCCAGCAGCTTAAGGGACAGACACTACGAGCAGTACTTC.

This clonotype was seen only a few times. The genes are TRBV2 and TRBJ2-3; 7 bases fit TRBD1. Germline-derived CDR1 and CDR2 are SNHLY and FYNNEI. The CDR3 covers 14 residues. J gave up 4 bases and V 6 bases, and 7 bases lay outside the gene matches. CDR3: CASRADRWADTQYF. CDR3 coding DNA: TGTGCCAGCAGAGCGGACAGGTGGGCAGATACGCAGTATTTT. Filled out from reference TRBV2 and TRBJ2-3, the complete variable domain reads EPEVTQTPSHQVTQMGQEVILRCVPISNHLYFYWYRQILGQKVEFLVSFYNNEISEKSEIFDDQFSVERPDGSNFTLKIRSTKLEDSAMYFCASRADRWADTQYFGPGTRLTVL.

This CDR3 is CSARGTPTYEQYF. The CDR3 nucleotides read TGCAGTGCTAGAGGGACTCCTACCTACGAGCAGTACTTC. The rearrangement joins TRBV20-1 to TRBJ2-7, with a weak D call TRBD2 (5 bases). Trimming shortened V by 1 base and J by 2 bases, and 9 bases separated the two germline ends. The CDR3 is made up of 13 amino acids. Germline CDR1 is DFQATT and CDR2 is SNEGSKA (reference sequence).

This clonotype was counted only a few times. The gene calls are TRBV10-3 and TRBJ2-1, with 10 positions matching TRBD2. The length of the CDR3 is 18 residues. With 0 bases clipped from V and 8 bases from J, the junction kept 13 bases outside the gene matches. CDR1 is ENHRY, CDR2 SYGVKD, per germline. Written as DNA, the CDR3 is TGTGCCATCAGTGAGTCCTTGTCTAGCGGGAGTGTATTCGATGAGCAGTTCTTC. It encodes CAISESLSSGSVFDEQFF.

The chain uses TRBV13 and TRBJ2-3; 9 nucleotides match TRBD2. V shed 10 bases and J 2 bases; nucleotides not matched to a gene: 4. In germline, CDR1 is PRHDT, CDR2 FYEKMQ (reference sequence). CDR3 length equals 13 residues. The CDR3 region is CAIGLASTDTQYF. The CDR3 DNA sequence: TGTGCCATCGGACTAGCGTCCACAGATACGCAGTATTTT.

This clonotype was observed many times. This chain's CDR3 is CANPGLAGSATYEQYF. The DNA of the CDR3 is TGCGCCAACCCGGGACTAGCGGGATCGGCGACCTACGAGCAGTACTTC. The V call is TRBV10-2, the J call TRBJ2-7, with TRBD2 matching over 13 bases. CDR1 WSHSY and CDR2 SAAADI come from the germline V gene. J lost 2 bases, V lost 10 bases, and 11 bases had no gene match. This CDR3 has 16 residues.

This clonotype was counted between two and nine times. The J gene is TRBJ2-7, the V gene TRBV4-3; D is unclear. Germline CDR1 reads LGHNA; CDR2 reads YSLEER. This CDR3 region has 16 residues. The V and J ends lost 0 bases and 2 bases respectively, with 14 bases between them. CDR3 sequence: CASSQDWVWRTYEQYF. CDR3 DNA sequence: TGCGCCAGCAGCCAAGATTGGGTGTGGAGAACCTACGAGCAGTACTTC.

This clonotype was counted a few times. CDR3 sequence reads: CSARGTLVTGELFF. CDR3 bases: TGCAGTGCTAGAGGGACACTAGTCACCGGGGAGCTGTTTTTT. The gene calls are TRBV20-1 and TRBJ2-2; possibly TRBD1 or TRBD2 for D (5 bases each). Germline lookup yields CDR1 DFQATT and CDR2 SNEGSKA (reference sequence). The CDR3 has 14 residues. V gave up 1 base and J gave up 4 bases, with 10 bases separating them.

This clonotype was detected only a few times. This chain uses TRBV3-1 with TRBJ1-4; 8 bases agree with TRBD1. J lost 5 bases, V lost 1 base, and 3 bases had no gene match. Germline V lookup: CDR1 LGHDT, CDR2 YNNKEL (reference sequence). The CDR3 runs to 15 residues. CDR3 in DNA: TGTGCCAGCAGCCAAGGGACAGGGAGAAATGAAAAACTGTTTTTT. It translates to CASSQGTGRNEKLFF.

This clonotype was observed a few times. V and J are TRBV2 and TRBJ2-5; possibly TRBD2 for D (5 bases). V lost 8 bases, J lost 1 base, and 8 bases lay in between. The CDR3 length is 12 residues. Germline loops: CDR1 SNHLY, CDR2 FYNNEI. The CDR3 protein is CASREGQETQYF. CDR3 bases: TGTGCCAGCCGGGAAGGCCAAGAGACCCAGTACTTC.

CDR3 loop: CASSYLGSYEQYF. The DNA for the CDR3 is TGTGCCAGCAGTTACTTGGGGTCGTACGAGCAGTACTTC. The chain employs TRBV6-2 or TRBV6-3 and TRBJ2-7; D unclear. From germline, CDR1 is MNHEY and CDR2 SVGEGT. V gave up 1 base and J gave up 4 bases, with 8 bases separating them. The CDR3 consists of 13 residues.

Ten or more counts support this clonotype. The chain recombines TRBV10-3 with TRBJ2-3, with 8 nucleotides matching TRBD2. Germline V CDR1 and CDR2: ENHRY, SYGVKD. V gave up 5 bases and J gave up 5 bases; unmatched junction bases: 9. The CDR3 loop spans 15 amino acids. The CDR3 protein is CAISPGGTRGDTQYF. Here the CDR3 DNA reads TGTGCCATCAGTCCGGGAGGGACTCGTGGAGATACGCAGTATTTT.

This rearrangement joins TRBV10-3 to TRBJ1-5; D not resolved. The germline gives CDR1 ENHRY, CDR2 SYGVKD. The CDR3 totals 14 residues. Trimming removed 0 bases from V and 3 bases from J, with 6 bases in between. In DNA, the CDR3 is TGTGCCATCAGTGAGTCGAGGGACAATCAGCCCCAGCATTTT. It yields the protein CAISESRDNQPQHF.

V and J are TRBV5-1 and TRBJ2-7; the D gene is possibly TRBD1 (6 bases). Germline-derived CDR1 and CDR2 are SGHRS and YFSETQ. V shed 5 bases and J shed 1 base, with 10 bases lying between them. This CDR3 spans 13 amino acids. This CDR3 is CASRNRESYEQYF. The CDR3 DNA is TGCGCCAGCAGGAACAGGGAATCCTACGAGCAGTACTTC.

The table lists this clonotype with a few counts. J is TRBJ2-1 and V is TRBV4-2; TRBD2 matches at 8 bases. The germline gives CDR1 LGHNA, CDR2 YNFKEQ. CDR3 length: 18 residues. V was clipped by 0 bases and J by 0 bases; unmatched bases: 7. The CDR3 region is CASSQDSGGAGSYNEQFF. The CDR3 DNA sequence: TGTGCCAGCAGCCAAGATTCCGGGGGGGCTGGCTCCTACAATGAGCAGTTCTTC.

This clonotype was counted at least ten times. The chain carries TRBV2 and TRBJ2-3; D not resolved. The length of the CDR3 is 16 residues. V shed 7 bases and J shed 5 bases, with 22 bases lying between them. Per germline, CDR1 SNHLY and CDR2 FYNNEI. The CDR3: CASTEKQGGYKDTQYF. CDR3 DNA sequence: TGTGCCAGCACCGAAAAACAAGGCGGATATAAAGATACGCAGTATTTT.

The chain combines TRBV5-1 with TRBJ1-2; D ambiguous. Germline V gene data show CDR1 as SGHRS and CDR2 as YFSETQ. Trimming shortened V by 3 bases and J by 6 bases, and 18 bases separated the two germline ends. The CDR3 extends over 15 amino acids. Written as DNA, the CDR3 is TGCGCCAGCAGCTCTACAAGAGGCAACCTGGATGGCTACACCTTC. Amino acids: CASSSTRGNLDGYTF.

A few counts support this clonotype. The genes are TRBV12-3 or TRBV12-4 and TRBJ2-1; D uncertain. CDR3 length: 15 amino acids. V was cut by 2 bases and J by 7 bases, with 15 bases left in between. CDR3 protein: CASSLTAWVGNEQFF. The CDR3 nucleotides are TGTGCCAGCAGTTTAACTGCGTGGGTAGGGAATGAGCAGTTCTTC.

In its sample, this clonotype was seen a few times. The CDR3 sequence: CASSLMASGRALMDTQYF. The CDR3, as DNA: TGTGCCAGCAGTCTTATGGCTAGCGGGAGGGCCCTCATGGATACGCAGTATTTT. The chain uses TRBV7-2 and TRBJ2-3; 12 bases map to TRBD2. The CDR3 contains 18 residues. Germline assignment: CDR1 SGHTA and CDR2 FQGNSA. V trimming: 6 bases; J trimming: 6 bases; junction bases outside the gene matches: 16.

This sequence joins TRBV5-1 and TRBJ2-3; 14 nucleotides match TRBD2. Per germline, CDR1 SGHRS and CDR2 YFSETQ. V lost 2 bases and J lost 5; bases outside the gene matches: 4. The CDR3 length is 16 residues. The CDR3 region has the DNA TGCGCCAGCAGCTTCGGGACTAGCGGGAGCGGAGATACGCAGTATTTT. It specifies CASSFGTSGSGDTQYF.

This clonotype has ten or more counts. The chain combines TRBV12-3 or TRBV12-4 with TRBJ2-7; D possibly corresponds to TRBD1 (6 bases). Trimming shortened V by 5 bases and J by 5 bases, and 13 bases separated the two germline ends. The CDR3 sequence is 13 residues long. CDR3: CASSIRGHDEQYF. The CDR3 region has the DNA TGTGCCAGCAGTATCAGGGGCCACGACGAGCAGTACTTC.

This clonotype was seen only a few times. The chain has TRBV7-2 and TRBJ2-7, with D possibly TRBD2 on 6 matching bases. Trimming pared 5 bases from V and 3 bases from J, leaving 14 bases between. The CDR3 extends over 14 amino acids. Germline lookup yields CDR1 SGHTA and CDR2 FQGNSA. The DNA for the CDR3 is TGTGCCAGCAGCCCCAAACTAGCCCTCTACGAGCAGTACTTC. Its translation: CASSPKLALYEQYF.

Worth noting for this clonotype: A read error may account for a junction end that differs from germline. As DNA, the CDR3 is TGTGCCAGCAGCTTGGACAGGGTAAATGAGGAGTTCTTC. It is translated as CASSLDRVNEEFF. The rearrangement joins TRBV5-4 to TRBJ2-1, with D perhaps matching TRBD1 (6 bases). The length of the CDR3 is 13 residues. CDR1 and CDR2 (germline): SGHNT, YYREEE (reference sequence).

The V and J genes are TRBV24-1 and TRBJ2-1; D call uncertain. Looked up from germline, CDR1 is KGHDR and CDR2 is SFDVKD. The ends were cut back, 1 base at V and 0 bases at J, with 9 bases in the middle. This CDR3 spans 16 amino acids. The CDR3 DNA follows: TGTGCCACCAGTGATTTAGGGCGGAGCTCCTACAATGAGCAGTTCTTC. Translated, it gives CATSDLGRSSYNEQFF.